These 19 T cell receptor beta chains were all obtained from the same sample, sequenced in a study of T cells in Graves' hyperthyroidism and ophthalmopathy. Amplified TCR beta CDR3 regions came from RNA transcripts. Primed by the HTBI set, a first-round RT-PCR was run on the TCR CDR3. TCRdb reprocessed the multiplex PCR reads via MiXCR and lists one record per CDR3 protein. This table has around 420,000 distinct CDR3 sequences, roughly 15% appearing once. The sequenced sample consisted of blood. Receptor source: a woman younger than 30 with Graves' hyperthyroidism.

Many counts were recorded for this clonotype. This chain connects TRBV2 to TRBJ2-3; 10 positions agree with TRBD2. V lost 4 bases and J lost 6; bases outside the gene matches: 7. In germline, CDR1 is SNHLY, CDR2 FYNNEI. The CDR3 spans 15 residues. The CDR3 DNA is TGTGCCAGCAGTGCTTCTAGCGGGAGTTCGGATACGCAGTATTTT. Translating it yields CASSASSGSSDTQYF.

The sample holds many counts of this clonotype. The chain joins TRBV28 to TRBJ1-1; no clear D gene. V was cut by 6 bases and J by 0 bases, with 17 bases left in between. CDR1 MDHEN and CDR2 SYDVKM come from the germline V gene. The CDR3 is made up of 16 amino acids. DNA of the CDR3: TGTGCCAGCAGCCACATGGCCGGACTCATGAACACTGAAGCTTTCTTT. This gives the protein CASSHMAGLMNTEAFF.

This clonotype was found many times. This chain links TRBV7-8 with TRBJ2-7; the D gene is possibly TRBD2 (6 bases). This CDR3 has 14 residues. Germline assignment: CDR1 SGHVS and CDR2 FQNEAQ. The ends were cut back, 6 bases at V and 0 bases at J, with 12 bases in the middle. The CDR3 spells CASSFTGSSYEQYF. The CDR3 DNA reads as TGTGCCAGCAGTTTTACCGGGAGCTCCTACGAGCAGTACTTC.

This clonotype was seen only a few times. V gene TRBV30 combines with J gene TRBJ2-2; D remains ambiguous. Trimming left V 1 base short and J 7 bases short, with 13 bases between. This CDR3 comprises 14 residues. Germline CDR1 reads GTSNPN; CDR2 reads SVGIG (reference sequence). This chain's CDR3 is CAWSEIGFRGELFF. DNA for the CDR3: TGTGCCTGGAGTGAGATAGGTTTCCGCGGGGAGCTGTTTTTT.

This clonotype was recorded many times. The rearrangement links TRBV7-8 to TRBJ2-2; 7 bases fit TRBD1. The ends lost 4 bases at V and 4 bases at J; junction bases unmatched: 9. The CDR3 extends over 16 amino acids. CDR1 and CDR2 from the germline V gene are SGHVS and FQNEAQ. CDR3 nucleotide sequence: TGTGCCAGCAGCTCCAAGGGGGCACAGGGCACCGGGGAGCTGTTTTTT. Translated, it gives CASSSKGAQGTGELFF. Supplemented by reference TRBV7-8 and TRBJ2-2, the full variable domain reads GAGVSQSPRYKVAKRGQDVALRCDPISGHVSLFWYQQALGQGPEFLTYFQNEAQLDKSGLPSDRFFAERPEGSVSTLKIQRTQQEDSAVYLCASSSKGAQGTGELFFGEGSRLTVL.

This chain connects TRBV9 to TRBJ2-1; D might be TRBD1 (6 bases). V was cut by 0 bases and J by 5 bases, with 9 bases left in between. Germline lookup yields CDR1 SGDLS and CDR2 YYNGEE. This CDR3 has 14 amino acids. The CDR3 loop is CASSVAGQNNEQFF. In DNA form, the CDR3 reads TGTGCCAGCAGCGTAGCTGGACAGAACAATGAGCAGTTCTTC. The full variable domain, with the rest looked up from reference TRBV9 and TRBJ2-1, is DSGVTQTPKHLITATGQRVTLRCSPRSGDLSVYWYQQSLDQGLQFLIQYYNGEERAKGNILERFSAQQFPDLHSELNLSSLELGDSALYFCASSVAGQNNEQFFGPGTRLTVL.

This clonotype was picked up many times. V is TRBV28 and J is TRBJ2-3; 9 bases are shared with TRBD2. Germline lookup yields CDR1 MDHEN and CDR2 SYDVKM. V lost 4 bases to trimming and J lost 3 bases; unmatched junction nucleotides: 5. The CDR3 contains 15 residues. The CDR3 spells CASSSAGLATDTQYF. CDR3 DNA sequence: TGTGCCAGCAGTTCCGCAGGACTAGCGACAGATACGCAGTATTTT.

This clonotype was found many times. This rearrangement joins TRBV15 to TRBJ1-1, with D possibly being TRBD1 (6 bases). Germline V gene data show CDR1 as LNHNV and CDR2 as YYDKDF (reference sequence). The CDR3 spans 15 residues. V lost 2 bases, J lost 0 bases, and 10 bases lay in between. The CDR3 region has the DNA TGTGCCACCAGCAGATGGACAGAAATGAACACTGAAGCTTTCTTT. It encodes CATSRWTEMNTEAFF. Filled out from reference TRBV15 and TRBJ1-1, the complete variable domain reads DAMVIQNPRYQVTQFGKPVTLSCSQTLNHNVMYWYQQKSSQAPKLLFHYYDKDFNNEADTPDNFQSRRPNTSFCFLDIRSPGLGDTAMYLCATSRWTEMNTEAFFGQGTRLTVV.

The table lists this clonotype with a few counts. The chain employs TRBV20-1 and TRBJ2-7; 8 positions agree with TRBD2. The CDR3 sequence is 15 residues long. V lost 0 bases and J lost 4; bases outside the gene matches: 8. Germline CDR1 reads DFQATT; CDR2 reads SNEGSKA (reference sequence). This CDR3 is CSARDGVAGKYEQYF. CDR3 bases: TGCAGTGCTAGAGATGGAGTAGCGGGGAAGTACGAGCAGTACTTC.

This clonotype was counted only a few times. The chain couples TRBV28 to TRBJ2-2; weak D call: TRBD1 (6 bases). The length of the CDR3 is 19 residues. Germline CDR1 MDHEN, CDR2 SYDVKM. Trimming cost V 3 bases and J 2 bases, with 22 bases left between them. The CDR3 nucleotides read TGTGCCAGCAGTTTGGGTATCTTCCGAGGACAGACAAACACCGGGGAGCTGTTTTTT. Translated, it gives CASSLGIFRGQTNTGELFF. The full variable domain, rest sourced from reference TRBV28 and TRBJ2-2, is DVKVTQSSRYLVKRTGEKVFLECVQDMDHENMFWYRQDPGLGLRLIYFSYDVKMKEKGDIPEGYSVSREKKERFSLILESASTNQTSMYLCASSLGIFRGQTNTGELFFGEGSRLTVL.

This clonotype was counted ten times or more. The chain has TRBV7-3 and TRBJ2-3; the D gene is possibly TRBD2 (6 bases). The V gene's germline CDR1 is SGHTA and CDR2 FQGTGA. This CDR3 region has 17 residues. The V end lost 3 bases, the J end lost 1 base, and 17 bases lay between the germline ends. CDR3 coding DNA: TGTGCCAGCAGCTTGGGGAGCGGGCTAGGGCGCACAGATACGCAGTATTTT. It yields the protein CASSLGSGLGRTDTQYF.

The rearrangement joins TRBV3-1 to TRBJ2-7; TRBD2 aligns across 13 bases. With V trimmed by 1 base and J by 6 bases, 3 bases remained unmatched. The CDR3 runs 15 residues. The germline CDR1 and CDR2 sequences are LGHDT and YNNKEL (reference sequence). The CDR3, as DNA: TGTGCCAGCAGCCAAGGGGGACTAGCGGGACTCGAGCAGTACTTC. It encodes CASSQGGLAGLEQYF.

The chain has TRBV30 and TRBJ1-1; a possible D gene is TRBD1 (5 bases). Germline V gene sequence: CDR1 GTSNPN, CDR2 SVGIG (reference sequence). The CDR3 sequence is 12 residues long. CDR3 loop: CALGGENTEAFF. Written as DNA, the CDR3 is TGTGCATTAGGAGGGGAGAACACTGAAGCTTTCTTT.

In this sample, this clonotype turned up a few times. The chain joins TRBV6-1 to TRBJ2-1; no clear D gene. The CDR3 is 14 amino acids. Trimming removed 7 bases from V and 4 bases from J, with 14 bases in between. Germline V gives CDR1 MNHNS, CDR2 SASEGT. The CDR3 protein is CASTKHGLYNEQFF. DNA for the CDR3: TGTGCCAGCACTAAACACGGGCTTTACAATGAGCAGTTCTTC.

The chain joins TRBV20-1 to TRBJ2-7, with TRBD2 identical over 7 bases. J gave up 6 bases and V 0 bases, and 11 bases lay outside the gene matches. The CDR3 is made up of 15 amino acids. CDR1 and CDR2 from the germline V gene are DFQATT and SNEGSKA (reference sequence). The CDR3 DNA follows: TGCAGTGCTAGAGATCCGGGACTAAACCAGGCCGAGCAGTACTTC. Encoded protein: CSARDPGLNQAEQYF.

This clonotype occurred many times. The V and J genes are TRBV28 and TRBJ2-4, with D unclear. The germline V gene has CDR1 MDHEN and CDR2 SYDVKM. Trimming pared 6 bases from V and 0 bases from J, leaving 12 bases between. The CDR3 runs to 15 residues. In DNA, the CDR3 is TGTGCCAGCAGCCCGGGCGCGCGAGCCAAAAACATTCAGTACTTC. It yields the protein CASSPGARAKNIQYF.

Worth noting for this clonotype: One junction end disagrees with the germline gene, perhaps due to a read error. The chain has TRBV20-1 and TRBJ2-2; 7 bases agree with TRBD2. The CDR3 is 15 amino acids. Per the germline V gene, CDR1 is DFQATT and CDR2 is SNEGSKA (reference sequence). The CDR3 loop reads CSASWGEGLGGELSF. As DNA, the CDR3 is TGCAGTGCTAGCTGGGGGGAGGGCCTTGGCGGGGAGCTGTCTTTT.

Comments on this clonotype: A single base separates this from a much larger clone, so it may be a read error. The chain recombines TRBV28 with TRBJ2-3; 8 bases map to TRBD2. The germline V gene encodes CDR1 MDHEN and CDR2 SYDVKM. The CDR3 totals 17 residues. Here the CDR3 DNA reads TGTGCCAGCAGTTTCGGGGGGGCAGGGGATGAGACAGATACGCGGTATTTT. Amino acids: CASSFGGAGDETDTRYF.

This clonotype was counted many times. The CDR3 loop is CASSMWTNEKLFF. Written as DNA, the CDR3 is TGTGCCAGTAGTATGTGGACGAATGAAAAACTGTTTTTT. The chain uses TRBV19 and TRBJ1-4; D not certain. V lost 3 bases and J 5 bases, leaving 7 bases between the germline ends. The CDR3 is 13 amino acids. The germline CDR1 and CDR2 sequences are LNHDA and SQIVND (reference sequence).